Listed below are T cell receptor beta chains from one sample, sequenced in a study of metastatic and nonmetastatic thyroid tumors. MiXCR reprocessed the PCR reads for TCRdb. The table shows some 9,000 clones, with roughly a third occurring only once. Sequences were obtained from tumor tissue. The receptor set was obtained from a female donor with papillary thyroid cancer or a benign thyroid nodule (not recorded which). Some clones in this sample may be carry-over from other donors' samples. The CDR3 runs from the conserved cysteine through the conserved F or W. A D gene is named only where the DNA matches it firmly. Expanded clones are given a class, and other clones once, few, many or no size at all.

d_gene | abundance | j_gene | v_gene | CDR3aa | CDR3nt
. | few | TRBJ2-7 | TRBV24-1 | CATSPLLAKSSYEQYF | TGTGCCACCAGTCCCCTCTTAGCGAAAAGCTCCTACGAGCAGTACTTC
. | once | TRBJ2-5 | TRBV5-1 | CASSRLTGQETQYF | TGCGCCAGCAGTAGGCTCACTGGGCAAGAGACCCAGTACTTC
. | many | TRBJ2-7 | TRBV5-6 | CASSLTLAGYEQYF | TGTGCCAGCAGCTTAACCCTCGCGGGCTACGAGCAGTACTTC
TRBD2 | medium-sized | TRBJ2-3 | TRBV9 | CASSVGLGPPYTDTQYF | TGTGCCAGCAGCGTGGGACTAGGTCCCCCCTACACAGATACGCAGTATTTT
. | few | TRBJ2-7 | TRBV6-1 | CASSLSAVYEQYF | TGTGCCAGCAGCCTATCTGCTGTCTACGAGCAGTACTTC
. | few | TRBJ1-4 | TRBV28 | CASSWGPERLFF | TGTGCCAGCAGTTGGGGGCCAGAGAGACTGTTTTTT
TRBD2 | many | TRBJ2-1 | TRBV5-1 | CASSLARGGGGTNYNEQFF | TGCGCCAGCAGCTTGGCAAGAGGCGGGGGGGGAACAAATTACAATGAGCAGTTCTTC
TRBD2 | . | TRBJ2-7 | TRBV20-1 | CSAWDYSSYEQYF | TGCAGTGCCTGGGACTACTCCTCCTACGAGCAGTACTTC
. | . | TRBJ1-4 | TRBV14 | CASSRPGGGSNEKLFF | TGTGCCAGCAGCCGACCAGGCGGAGGGTCGAATGAAAAACTGTTTTTT
TRBD2 | medium-sized | TRBJ2-1 | TRBV2 | CASGGVVAEGFSEQFF | TGTGCCAGTGGGGGGGTAGTAGCGGAGGGGTTCAGTGAGCAGTTCTTC
. | . | TRBJ2-7 | TRBV20-1 | CSAGDGGWDEQYF | TGCAGTGCTGGCGACGGGGGCTGGGACGAGCAGTACTTC
TRBD1 | . | TRBJ2-7 | TRBV20-1 | CSAPAAGTGGDEQYF | TGCAGTGCCCCTGCCGCCGGGACAGGGGGCGACGAGCAGTACTTC
. | . | TRBJ2-2 | TRBV30 | CAWTRGDTGELFF | TGTGCCTGGACCAGGGGGGACACCGGGGAGCTGTTTTTT
. | . | TRBJ1-3 | TRBV27 | CASSQQGGGNTIYF | TGTGCCAGCAGTCAACAGGGTGGTGGAAACACCATATATTTT
TRBD1 | few | TRBJ2-7 | TRBV10-3 | CAISETGTGIYEQYF | TGTGCCATCAGTGAGACCGGGACAGGGATCTACGAGCAGTACTTC
. | . | TRBJ2-3 | TRBV5-1 | CASSYDRLDTQYF | TGCGCCAGCAGCTACGACCGTTTAGATACGCAGTATTTT
TRBD1 | . | TRBJ1-5 | TRBV9 | CASSGNRDRGRQPQHF | TGTGCCAGCAGCGGAAACCGGGACAGAGGACGCCAGCCCCAGCATTTT
. | medium-sized | TRBJ1-6 | TRBV7-3 | CASSLTLESPLHF | TGTGCCAGCAGCTTAACATTAGAATCACCCCTCCACTTT
. | . | TRBJ1-2 | TRBV7-6 | CASSPWGGGDGYTF | TGTGCCAGCAGCCCCTGGGGGGGAGGGGATGGCTACACCTTC
TRBD1 | medium-sized | TRBJ2-1 | TRBV19 | CASSIGTGEINEQFF | TGTGCCAGTAGTATCGGGACAGGGGAGATCAATGAGCAGTTCTTC
TRBD1 | few | TRBJ1-2 | TRBV6-2/TRBV6-3 | CASTPGPTGAYGYTF | TGTGCCAGCACCCCCGGGCCCACAGGGGCCTATGGCTACACCTTC
. | . | TRBJ2-7 | TRBV5-1 | CAISPGVMPSYEHYF | TGCGCCATCAGCCCTGGCGTCATGCCATCCTACGAGCATTACTTC
. | few | TRBJ2-1 | TRBV6-1 | CASSEWRTVYNEQFF | TGTGCCAGCAGTGAATGGAGGACAGTTTACAATGAGCAGTTCTTC
. | few | TRBJ2-2 | TRBV28 | CASSGQGSTGELFF | TGTGCCAGCAGTGGCCAGGGATCCACCGGGGAGCTGTTTTTT
TRBD2 | . | TRBJ2-7 | TRBV5-4 | CASRLGPAGYSSYEQYF | TGTGCCAGCAGATTGGGACCAGCGGGGTACAGCTCCTACGAGCAGTACTTC
TRBD2 | once | TRBJ2-2 | TRBV5-5 | CASSRTSLDTVELFF | TGTGCCAGCAGCCGGACTAGCTTGGACACCGTTGAGCTGTTTTTT
TRBD2 | . | TRBJ2-2 | TRBV11-1 | CASSQGLAGNTGELFF | TGTGCCAGCAGCCAGGGACTAGCGGGGAACACCGGGGAGCTGTTTTTT
. | large | TRBJ1-1 | TRBV20-1 | CSAVDTLNTEAFF | TGCAGTGCGGTGGACACCTTGAACACTGAAGCTTTCTTT
TRBD1 | . | TRBJ2-7 | TRBV4-1 | CASSRTISGGEQYF | TGCGCCAGCAGCCGAACAATCTCAGGGGGTGAGCAGTACTTC
. | . | TRBJ2-6 | TRBV4-1 | CASSQERSSGANVLTF | TGCGCCAGCAGCCAAGAACGGTCCTCTGGGGCCAACGTCCTGACTTTC
TRBD1 | . | TRBJ2-7 | TRBV7-3 | CASSPGGRYEQYF | TGTGCCAGCAGCCCAGGGGGCAGGTACGAGCAGTACTTC
TRBD1 | . | TRBJ2-2 | TRBV9 | CASSYGQGWFDTGELFF | TGTGCCAGCAGCTACGGACAGGGGTGGTTCGACACCGGGGAGCTGTTTTTT
TRBD1 | medium-sized | TRBJ1-6 | TRBV10-1 | CASTPRGLNSPLHF | TGCGCCAGTACTCCGAGGGGGCTAAATTCACCCCTCCACTTT
TRBD1 | . | TRBJ2-7 | TRBV6-2/TRBV6-3 | CASSYRQGALGIEQYF | TGTGCCAGCAGTTACAGACAGGGGGCCCTGGGAATCGAGCAGTACTTC
TRBD2 | . | TRBJ2-3 | TRBV6-1 | CASSESSGGTDTQYF | TGTGCCAGCAGTGAGTCTAGCGGGGGCACAGATACGCAGTATTTT
. | . | TRBJ2-1 | TRBV5-4 | CASSLRGGSDEQFF | TGTGCCAGCAGCCTAAGGGGGGGTAGCGATGAGCAGTTCTTC
TRBD2 | . | TRBJ2-1 | TRBV18 | CASSPSSGSGFEQFF | TGTGCCAGCTCACCATCCAGCGGGAGCGGTTTTGAGCAGTTCTTC
TRBD2 | many | TRBJ2-7 | TRBV4-2 | CASSQNPTRRGVEQYF | TGTGCCAGCAGCCAGAACCCCACCCGGCGGGGGGTCGAGCAGTACTTC
. | . | TRBJ1-1 | TRBV7-3 | CASSEARGAEAFF | TGTGCCAGCAGCGAGGCCCGGGGCGCTGAAGCTTTCTTT
TRBD1 | medium-sized | TRBJ1-2 | TRBV5-1 | CASSLGTGDHGYTF | TGCGCCAGCAGCTTGGGCACAGGGGACCATGGCTACACCTTC
. | . | TRBJ2-2 | TRBV20-1 | CSGEPTKNTGELFF | TGCAGTGGGGAACCTACTAAGAACACCGGGGAGCTGTTTTTT
. | . | TRBJ1-6 | TRBV30 | CAWSRPASPLHF | TGTGCCTGGAGTAGACCGGCGTCACCCCTCCACTTT
. | large | TRBJ2-3 | TRBV28 | CASTGVGGSTDTQYF | TGTGCCAGCACGGGGGTGGGTGGTAGCACAGATACGCAGTATTTT